The clone carrying this TCR beta chain appeared a few times. The germline gives CDR1 SGHAT, CDR2 FQNNGV. J lost 4 bases, V lost 5 bases, and 6 bases had no gene match. This CDR3 has 15 amino acids. The data are from a study of blood T cell repertoires in COVID-19. This table comes from immunoSEQ multiplex PCR, and its TCRdb copy is limited to in-frame clones, with some not included. The table lists tens of thousands of clones, 60% to 85% of them singletons. The receptor was derived from a man between 65 and 80 years old with acute or convalescent COVID-19. The sequencing input was peripheral blood. The chain is built from TRBV11-2 and TRBJ2-1; 9 nucleotides align to TRBD2. The CDR3 region has the DNA TGTGCCAGCAGCCCCAAGCGGGAGGCTTACAATGAGCAGTTCTTC. Its translation: CASSPKREAYNEQFF.